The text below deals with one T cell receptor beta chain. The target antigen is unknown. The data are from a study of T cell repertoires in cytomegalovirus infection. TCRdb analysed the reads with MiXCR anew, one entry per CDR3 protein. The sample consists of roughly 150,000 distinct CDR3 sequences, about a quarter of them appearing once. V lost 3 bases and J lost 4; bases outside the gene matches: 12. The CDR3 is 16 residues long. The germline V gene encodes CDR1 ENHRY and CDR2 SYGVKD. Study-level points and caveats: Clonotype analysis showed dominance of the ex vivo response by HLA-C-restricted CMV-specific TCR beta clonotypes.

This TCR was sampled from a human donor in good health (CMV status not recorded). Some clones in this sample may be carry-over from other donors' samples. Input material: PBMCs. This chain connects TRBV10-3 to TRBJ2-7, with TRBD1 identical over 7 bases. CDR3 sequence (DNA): TGTGCCATCAGTGATTCGGACAGGAGCGCCAGGTACGAGCAGTACTTC. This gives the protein CAISDSDRSARYEQYF.